Sequencing of this T cell receptor beta chain was carried out in a study of blood T cell repertoires in COVID-19 (dated by TCRdb to about 2020). Context from the whole study: The collaborator samples originated in the United States, Italy and Spain and spanned the acute and convalescent phases of COVID-19. The prospective study material was composed of cDNA or gDNA derived from T cells, B-cell-depleted T cells, or PBMCs. The dataset comprised deeply sampled blood TCRbeta repertoires from subjects exposed to, actively infected with, or recovered from COVID-19. The repertoires were released in a freely available public database meant as a resource for research on the immune response to SARS-CoV-2. The samples were drawn from the first 160 participants of the ongoing ImmuneRACE study and from under 1,500 subjects provided by 6 global collaborators. Nearly every sample came with metadata listing a de-identified subject ID, COVID-19 status, age in years and sex. Where available, HLA class I and class II types were taken from metadata supplied by the sample provider and were not determined by assay-based typing. Study-wide conclusions, independent of this receptor: The quantity of clinical and demographic metadata differed by source and by participant and was supplied without curation.

From the cysteine up to the phenylalanine, the CDR3 has a length of 15 residues. The only DNA kept is the CDR3, 45 bases in frame from the first base. V is cut back by 5 bases and J by 6 bases, with 9 bases in the junction unmatched. The germline V gene gives CDR1 as MRHNA and CDR2 as SNTAGT. As concerns this clone: Its antigen is still unknown. There are no base qualities to consult, and no much larger clone falls within one base.

TCRbeta CDR3 regions were amplified from genomic DNA using the immunoSEQ Assay, a bias-controlled multiplex PCR. Concerning the study's data processing: Within the assay, amplification of reference gene primers was used to estimate how many nucleated cells each sample contained. To quantify the absolute abundance of each unique TCRbeta CDR3 rearrangement, sequence reads were collapsed and filtered. For each sample, productive Simpson clonality was calculated by taking the square root of Simpson's diversity index across productive rearrangements. The source is immuneACCESS, and TCRdb retained only in-frame sequences with V and J called. Part of the clones is not carried over; for the studies checked, unresolved V genes explain less than half of this, and the remainder is unexplained. Clone size and V and J calls were adopted from that table, with D and trimming inferred from the DNA. Across this sample there are 110,000 to 150,000 clones, with more than 75% seen only once. Less than 4.5% of the sample belongs to the ten largest clones.

Each collaborating institution followed its own protocols to collect whole blood in K2EDTA tubes. For TCRbeta analysis, collaborator samples were shipped as frozen whole blood, as isolated PBMCs, or as DNA extracted from either sample type. Material: peripheral blood. The chain uses TRBV6-4 and TRBJ1-2; 10 central bases correspond to TRBD1. This TCR was sampled from a man between 60 and 70 years old with acute or convalescent COVID-19. The CDR3 sequence is CASSFGTGDFDGYTF. The DNA sequence is as follows: TGTGCCAGCAGTTTCGGGACAGGGGATTTCGATGGCTACACCTTC.